The clone carrying this T cell receptor (beta chain) was seen once. Antigen: not known. Germline CDR1 is MNHEY and CDR2 is SMNVEV (reference sequence). With V trimmed by 0 bases and J by 3 bases, 5 bases remained unmatched. This CDR3 is built from 16 residues. Repertoires were generated with immunoSEQ multiplex PCR, while TCRdb's copy carries only in-frame clones and drops some. The table has 400,000 to 450,000 clones, 92% seen once. This record belongs to a study of Ad26.COV2.S vaccination and SARS-CoV-2 variants. About the study: Sample donor was a member of the COV1001 Ad26.COV2.S trial arm.

Study conclusions and caveats: People given the vaccine had a wider spike-specific TCR breadth than placebo recipients did. Breadth of non-spike TCRs did not differ between vaccinees and placebo recipients.

Specified treatment: some 20 received Ad26.COV2.S at low or high dose, single or two shots; 5 received placebo; per-sample allocation not given. Sampling happened 63 days after the first vaccine or placebo injection. This chain connects TRBV27 to TRBJ2-1, with 7 bases aligning to TRBD2. The origin of this receptor is a person between 18 and 65 years old who received the Ad26.COV2.S COVID-19 vaccine or a placebo. Sequenced material: peripheral blood, taken in a trial of Ad26.COV2.S vaccine versus placebo. The CDR3 DNA follows: TGTGCCAGCAGTTTATCCGCGGGGGAAAGCTACAATGAGCAGTTCTTC. Its translation is CASSLSAGESYNEQFF.